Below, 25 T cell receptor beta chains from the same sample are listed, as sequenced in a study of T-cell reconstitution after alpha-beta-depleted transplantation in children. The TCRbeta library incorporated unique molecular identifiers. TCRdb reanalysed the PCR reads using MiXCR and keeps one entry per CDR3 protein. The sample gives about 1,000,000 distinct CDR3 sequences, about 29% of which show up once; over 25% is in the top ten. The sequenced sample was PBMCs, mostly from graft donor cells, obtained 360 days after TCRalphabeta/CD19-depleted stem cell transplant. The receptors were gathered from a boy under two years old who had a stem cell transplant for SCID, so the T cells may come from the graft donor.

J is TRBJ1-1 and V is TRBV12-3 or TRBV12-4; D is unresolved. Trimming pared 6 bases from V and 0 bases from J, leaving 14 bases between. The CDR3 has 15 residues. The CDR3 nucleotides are TGTGCCAGCAGCTATAGCGGCAGTCTGAACACTGAAGCTTTCTTT. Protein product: CASSYSGSLNTEAFF.

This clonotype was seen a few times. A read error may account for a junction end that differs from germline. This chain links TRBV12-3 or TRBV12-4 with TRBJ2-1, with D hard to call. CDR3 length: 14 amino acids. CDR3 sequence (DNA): TGTTCCAGCAGTTTTCTCCGGTCCTACAATGAGCAGTTCTTC. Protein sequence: CSSSFLRSYNEQFF.

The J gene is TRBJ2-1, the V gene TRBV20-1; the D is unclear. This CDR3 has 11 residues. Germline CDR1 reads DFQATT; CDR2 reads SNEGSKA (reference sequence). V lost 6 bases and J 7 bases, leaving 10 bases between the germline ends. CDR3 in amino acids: CSAERQNEQFF. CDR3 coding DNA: TGCAGTGCGGAAAGGCAGAATGAGCAGTTCTTC.

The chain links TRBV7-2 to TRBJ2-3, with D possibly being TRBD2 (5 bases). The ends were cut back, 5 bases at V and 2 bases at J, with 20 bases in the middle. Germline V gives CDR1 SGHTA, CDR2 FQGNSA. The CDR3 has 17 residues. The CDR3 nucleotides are TGTGCCAGCAGCCGCACCTCACGGACTCTTCACACAGATACGCAGTATTTT. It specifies CASSRTSRTLHTDTQYF.

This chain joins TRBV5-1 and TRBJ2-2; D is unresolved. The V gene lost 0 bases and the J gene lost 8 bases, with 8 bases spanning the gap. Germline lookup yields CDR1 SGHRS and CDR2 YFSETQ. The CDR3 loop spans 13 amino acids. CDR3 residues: CASSLALPGELFF. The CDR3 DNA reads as TGCGCCAGCAGCTTGGCCCTTCCTGGGGAGCTGTTTTTT. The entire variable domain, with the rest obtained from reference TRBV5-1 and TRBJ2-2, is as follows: KAGVTQTPRYLIKTRGQQVTLSCSPISGHRSVSWYQQTPGQGLQFLFEYFSETQRNKGNFPGRFSGRQFSNSRSEMNVSTLELGDSALYLCASSLALPGELFFGEGSRLTVL.

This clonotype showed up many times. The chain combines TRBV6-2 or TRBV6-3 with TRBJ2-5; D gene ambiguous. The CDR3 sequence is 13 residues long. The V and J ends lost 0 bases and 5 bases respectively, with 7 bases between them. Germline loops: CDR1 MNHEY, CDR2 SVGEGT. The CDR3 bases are TGTGCCAGCAGTTACTCGGCCTCGGAGACCCAGTACTTC. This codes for CASSYSASETQYF.

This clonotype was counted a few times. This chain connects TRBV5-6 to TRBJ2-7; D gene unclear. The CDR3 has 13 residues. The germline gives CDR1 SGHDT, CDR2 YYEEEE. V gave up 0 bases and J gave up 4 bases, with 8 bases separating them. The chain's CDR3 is CASSLGEKYEQYF. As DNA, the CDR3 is TGTGCCAGCAGCTTGGGAGAGAAGTACGAGCAGTACTTC.

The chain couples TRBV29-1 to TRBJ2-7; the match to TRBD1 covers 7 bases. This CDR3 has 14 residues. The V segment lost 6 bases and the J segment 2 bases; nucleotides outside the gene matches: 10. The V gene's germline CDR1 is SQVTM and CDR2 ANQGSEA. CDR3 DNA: TGCAGCGTGGGAGACAGGGCGGGTCCCTACGAGCAGTACTTC. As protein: CSVGDRAGPYEQYF.

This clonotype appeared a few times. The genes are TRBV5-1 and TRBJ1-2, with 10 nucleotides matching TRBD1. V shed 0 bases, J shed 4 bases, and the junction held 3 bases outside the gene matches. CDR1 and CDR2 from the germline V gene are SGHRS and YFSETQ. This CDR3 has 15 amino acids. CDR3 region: CASSLEGQGTYGYTF. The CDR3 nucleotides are TGCGCCAGCAGCTTGGAGGGACAGGGGACCTATGGCTACACCTTC.

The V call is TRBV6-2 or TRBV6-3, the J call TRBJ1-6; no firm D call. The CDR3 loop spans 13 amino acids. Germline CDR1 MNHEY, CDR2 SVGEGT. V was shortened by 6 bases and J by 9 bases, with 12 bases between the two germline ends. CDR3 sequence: CASSPNSASPLHF. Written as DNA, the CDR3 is TGTGCCAGCAGCCCGAACAGTGCTTCACCCCTCCACTTT.

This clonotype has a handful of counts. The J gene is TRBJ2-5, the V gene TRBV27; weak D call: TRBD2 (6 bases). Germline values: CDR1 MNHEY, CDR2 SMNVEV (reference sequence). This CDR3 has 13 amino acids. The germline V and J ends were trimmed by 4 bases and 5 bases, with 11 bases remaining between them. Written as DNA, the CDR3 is TGTGCCAGCAGTTCAGTCCGGGGGGAGACCCAGTACTTC. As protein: CASSSVRGETQYF.

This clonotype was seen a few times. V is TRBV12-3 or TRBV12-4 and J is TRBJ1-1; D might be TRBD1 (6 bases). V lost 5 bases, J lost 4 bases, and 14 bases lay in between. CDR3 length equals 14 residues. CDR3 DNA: TGTGCCAGCAGTCAGGGGTCCATCGGCACTGAAGCTTTCTTT. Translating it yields CASSQGSIGTEAFF.

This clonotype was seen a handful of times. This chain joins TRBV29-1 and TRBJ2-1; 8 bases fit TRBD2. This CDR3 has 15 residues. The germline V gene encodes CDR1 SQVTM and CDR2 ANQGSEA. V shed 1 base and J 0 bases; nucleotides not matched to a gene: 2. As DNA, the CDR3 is TGCAGCGTTGAAGGACTAGCGTACTCCTACAATGAGCAGTTCTTC. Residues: CSVEGLAYSYNEQFF.

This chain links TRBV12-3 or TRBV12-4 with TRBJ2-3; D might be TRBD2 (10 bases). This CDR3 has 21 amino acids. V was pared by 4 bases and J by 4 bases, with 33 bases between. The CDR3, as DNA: TGTGCCAGCAGTTCCAATCCGGGACAGGGCTGGAGCGGGGGGGTCGCAGATACGCAGTATTTT. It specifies CASSSNPGQGWSGGVADTQYF.

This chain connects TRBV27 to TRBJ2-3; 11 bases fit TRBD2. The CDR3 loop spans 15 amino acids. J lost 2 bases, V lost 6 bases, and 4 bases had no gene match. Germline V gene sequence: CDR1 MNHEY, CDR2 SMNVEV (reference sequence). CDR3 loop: CASRFSGGVTDTQYF. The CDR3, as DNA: TGTGCCAGCAGATTTAGCGGGGGGGTCACAGATACGCAGTATTTT.

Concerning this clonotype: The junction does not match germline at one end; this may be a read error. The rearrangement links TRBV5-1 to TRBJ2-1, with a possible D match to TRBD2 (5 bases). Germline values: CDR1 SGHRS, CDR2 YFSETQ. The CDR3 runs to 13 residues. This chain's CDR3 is CTSSLRAGDEQFF. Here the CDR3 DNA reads TGCACCAGCAGCTTGAGGGCAGGAGATGAGCAGTTCTTC.

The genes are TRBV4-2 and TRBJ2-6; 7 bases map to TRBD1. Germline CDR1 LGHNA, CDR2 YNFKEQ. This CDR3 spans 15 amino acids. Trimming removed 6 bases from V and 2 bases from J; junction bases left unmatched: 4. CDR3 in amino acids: CASRGGGTGANVLTF. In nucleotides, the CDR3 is TGTGCCAGCAGAGGGGGCGGAACTGGGGCCAACGTCCTGACTTTC.

CDR3 sequence (DNA): TGTGCCAGCAGTGAATATGGGGGGCGCACAGATACGCAGTATTTT. Encoded protein: CASSEYGGRTDTQYF. The chain uses TRBV25-1 and TRBJ2-3; TRBD1 or TRBD2 may be the D gene (6 bases each). The V gene's germline CDR1 is MGHDK and CDR2 SYGVNS. V lost 0 bases to trimming and J lost 1 base, with 8 bases between them. This CDR3 has 15 residues.

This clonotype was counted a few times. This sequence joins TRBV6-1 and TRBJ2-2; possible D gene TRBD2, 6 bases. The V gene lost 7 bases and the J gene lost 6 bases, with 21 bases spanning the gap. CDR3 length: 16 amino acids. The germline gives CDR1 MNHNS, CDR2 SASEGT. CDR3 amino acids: CASIQGGGTDPGELFF. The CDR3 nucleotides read TGTGCCAGCATCCAAGGTGGGGGGACGGATCCCGGGGAGCTGTTTTTT.

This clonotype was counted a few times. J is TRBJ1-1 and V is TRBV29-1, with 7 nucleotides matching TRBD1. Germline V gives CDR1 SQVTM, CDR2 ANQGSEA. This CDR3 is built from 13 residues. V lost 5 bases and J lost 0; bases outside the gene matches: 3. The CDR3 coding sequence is TGCAGCGTTCCAGGGGGGATGAACACTGAAGCTTTCTTT. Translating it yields CSVPGGMNTEAFF.

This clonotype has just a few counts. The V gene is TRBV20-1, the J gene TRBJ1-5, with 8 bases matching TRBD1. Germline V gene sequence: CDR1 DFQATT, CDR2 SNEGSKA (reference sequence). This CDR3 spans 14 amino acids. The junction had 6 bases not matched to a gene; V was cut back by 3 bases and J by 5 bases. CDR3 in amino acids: CSASEGQVYQPQHF. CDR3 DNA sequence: TGCAGTGCTAGCGAGGGACAGGTTTATCAGCCCCAGCATTTT.

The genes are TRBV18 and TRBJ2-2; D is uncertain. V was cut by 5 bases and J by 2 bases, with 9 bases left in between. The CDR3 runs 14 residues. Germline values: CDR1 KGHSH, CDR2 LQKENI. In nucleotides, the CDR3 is TGTGCCAGCTCAGAGACCAGAAACACCGGGGAGCTGTTTTTT. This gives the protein CASSETRNTGELFF. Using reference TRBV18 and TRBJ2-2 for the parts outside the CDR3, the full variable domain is NAGVMQNPRHLVRRRGQEARLRCSPMKGHSHVYWYRQLPEEGLKFMVYLQKENIIDESGMPKERFSAEFPKEGPSILRIQQVVRGDSAAYFCASSETRNTGELFFGEGSRLTVL.

In DNA form, the CDR3 reads TGTGCCAGCAGCTCAACGAACTATGGCTACACCTTC. Amino acids: CASSSTNYGYTF. The rearrangement uses TRBV7-6 and TRBJ1-2; no reliable D call. Germline assignment: CDR1 SGHVS and CDR2 FNYEAQ. The CDR3 runs to 12 residues. V was clipped by 4 bases and J by 2 bases, with 5 bases between them.

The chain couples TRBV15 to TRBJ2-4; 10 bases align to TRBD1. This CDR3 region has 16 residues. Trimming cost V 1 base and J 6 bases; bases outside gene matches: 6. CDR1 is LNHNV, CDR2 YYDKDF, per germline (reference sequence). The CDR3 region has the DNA TGTGCCACCAGCAGAGTGGTCGGGACAGGGGCAAACATTCAGTACTTC. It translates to CATSRVVGTGANIQYF.

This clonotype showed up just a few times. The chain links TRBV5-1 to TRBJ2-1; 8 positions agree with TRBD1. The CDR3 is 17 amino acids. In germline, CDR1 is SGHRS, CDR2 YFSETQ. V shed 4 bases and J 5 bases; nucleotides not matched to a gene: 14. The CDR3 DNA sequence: TGCGCCAGCAGCCCCAGAGGGGCAGGGGGCGCCCACAATGAGCAGTTCTTC. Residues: CASSPRGAGGAHNEQFF.